This entry lists 24 T cell receptor beta chains sequenced from one sample in a study of blood T cells in healthy people across ages. Through a sample-barcoded 5' primer and a J-beta primer mix, a second PCR was run for roughly 6 to 11 cycles. TCRdb analysed the 5' RACE reads with MiXCR anew, one entry per CDR3 protein. The table shows 720,000 or so distinct CDR3 sequences, with around 38% occurring only once. Sequencing was done on a sample of blood. The receptors were gathered from a man older than 75 in good health.

This chain links TRBV4-2 with TRBJ1-1, with D unresolved. Germline assignment: CDR1 LGHNA and CDR2 YNFKEQ. CDR3 length: 16 amino acids. The ends were cut back, 2 bases at V and 6 bases at J, with 19 bases in the middle. The DNA of the CDR3 is TGTGCCAGCAGCCAACCCTCCGAACCGGGGAGCGCTGAAGCTTTCTTT. The encoded protein is CASSQPSEPGSAEAFF.

Worth noting for this clonotype: The junction shows a germline mismatch at one end, possibly a read error. The V call is TRBV20-1, the J call TRBJ2-7, with 9 bases matching TRBD2. This CDR3 spans 15 amino acids. From germline, CDR1 is DFQATT and CDR2 SNEGSKA (reference sequence). CDR3 sequence (DNA): TGCAGTGCTAGAGAAGTGACTAGCGGATCCTACGAGGAGTACTTC. This codes for CSAREVTSGSYEEYF.

The chain couples TRBV7-9 to TRBJ2-4; D uncertain. Judging by the DNA end, TRBJ2-5 fits better; the J call may be wrong. The germline V gene has CDR1 SEHNR and CDR2 FQNEAQ (reference sequence). The CDR3 has 17 residues. Here the CDR3 reads CASSLHGWGNLQETQYF. CDR3 nucleotide sequence: TGTGCCAGCAGCCTCCACGGCTGGGGAAACTTACAAGAGACCCAGTACTTC.

V usage is TRBV25-1 and J usage is TRBJ1-6; the D gene is possibly TRBD1 (6 bases). The CDR3 contains 15 residues. Germline CDR1 MGHDK, CDR2 SYGVNS. Between the trimmed V and J ends, which lost 6 bases and 5 bases, there was a span of 14 bases. CDR3 protein: CASRDRGTNNSPLHF. In DNA form, the CDR3 reads TGTGCCAGCAGAGATAGGGGGACGAATAATTCACCCCTCCACTTT.

The rearrangement joins TRBV27 to TRBJ1-5, with D tentatively TRBD1 (6 bases). Per the germline V gene, CDR1 is MNHEY and CDR2 is SMNVEV (reference sequence). The CDR3 contains 14 residues. V lost 6 bases, J lost 7 bases, and 16 bases lay in between. The DNA of the CDR3 is TGTGCCAGCAGGAAAGCAGGGGCGGAGCAGCCCCAGCATTTT. Translated, it gives CASRKAGAEQPQHF.

J is TRBJ2-7 and V is TRBV20-1; TRBD2 aligns across 13 bases. Germline V gene data show CDR1 as DFQATT and CDR2 as SNEGSKA (reference sequence). The length of the CDR3 is 13 residues. CDR3 residues: CRATSGRPYEQYF. DNA for the CDR3: TGCAGAGCGACTAGCGGGAGGCCCTACGAGCAGTACTTC.

The rearrangement joins TRBV12-3 or TRBV12-4 to TRBJ2-3; D remains unclear. This CDR3 region has 14 residues. The V end lost 7 bases, the J end lost 2 bases, and 13 bases lay between the germline ends. CDR3 coding DNA: TGTGCCAGCACCCGTGGGATAACCACAGATACGCAGTATTTT. Its protein is CASTRGITTDTQYF.

V gene TRBV4-3 combines with J gene TRBJ2-1; TRBD2 might be the D (5 bases). The J call is uncertain, as TRBJ2-7 better fits the DNA end. Germline CDR1 is LGHNA and CDR2 is YSLEER. The CDR3 has 16 amino acids. The CDR3 sequence: CASSQGLALGYNEQYF. The CDR3 DNA sequence: TGCGCCAGCAGCCAAGGCTTAGCGCTTGGATACAATGAGCAGTACTTC.

This chain connects TRBV7-2 to TRBJ2-7; the D gene is possibly TRBD2 (6 bases). Germline-derived CDR1 and CDR2 are SGHTA and FQGNSA. The CDR3 has 14 amino acids. Deletions cut 2 bases from V and 3 bases from J, with 11 bases between. The CDR3 coding sequence is TGTGCCAGCAGCTTAAGTAGCGGAGACTACGAGCAGTACTTC. Its translation is CASSLSSGDYEQYF.

In the case of this clonotype: Since a much larger clone is just one base distant, this may be a read error. V usage is TRBV5-1 and J usage is TRBJ2-5; 12 bases agree with TRBD2. Near its end, the DNA agrees better with TRBJ2-7, so the J call may be wrong. CDR3 size: 17 residues. The germline V gene has CDR1 SGHRS and CDR2 YFSETQ. CDR3 DNA: TGCGCCAGCAGCGCAGGGGGGACTAGCGGGTCCGCCTACGAGCAGTACTTC. Its translation is CASSAGGTSGSAYEQYF.

The rearrangement links TRBV10-2 to TRBJ2-5, with D possibly being TRBD1 or TRBD2 (5 bases each). From germline, CDR1 is WSHSY and CDR2 SAAADI. The V and J ends lost 2 bases and 3 bases respectively, with 10 bases between them. The CDR3 has 14 amino acids. The CDR3 coding sequence is TGCGCCAGCAGTGAGCCGGGGCCTGAAGAGACCCAGTACTTC. Translation gives CASSEPGPEETQYF.

The rearrangement uses TRBV6-6 and TRBJ1-5, with D perhaps TRBD1 (5 bases). V was shortened by 5 bases and J by 0 bases, with 11 bases between the two germline ends. CDR3 length equals 15 residues. CDR1 and CDR2 from the germline V gene are MNHNY and SVGAGI (reference sequence). CDR3 protein: CASSPQGFSNQPQHF. The CDR3, as DNA: TGTGCCAGCAGTCCTCAGGGATTTAGCAATCAGCCCCAGCATTTT.

This clonotype was recorded only once. Sequence at one end of the junction differs from germline and may be a read error. This chain connects TRBV7-9 to TRBJ2-1, with a weak D call TRBD1 (6 bases). Germline values: CDR1 SEHNR, CDR2 FQNEAQ (reference sequence). The CDR3 covers 14 residues. In DNA, the CDR3 is TGTACCAGCAGCTTAGAGAGGGGGTCGGGTGAGCAGTTCTTC. Translated, it gives CTSSLERGSGEQFF.

As for this clonotype: A junction end diverges from the germline sequence, so it may reflect a read error. The chain combines TRBV11-2 with TRBJ2-7; D is uncertain. Germline CDR1 and CDR2: SGHAT and FQNNGV. The CDR3 consists of 13 residues. The DNA for the CDR3 is TGTGCCGGCAGCTTAGATTATCGGGTCGAGCAGTACTTC. It encodes CAGSLDYRVEQYF.

The chain is built from TRBV6-5 and TRBJ2-7; tentatively, D is TRBD1 or TRBD2 (5 bases each). From germline, CDR1 is MNHEY and CDR2 SVGAGI. Trimming shortened V by 5 bases and J by 0 bases, and 11 bases separated the two germline ends. This CDR3 contains 14 residues. The CDR3 nucleotides are TGTGCCAGCAGTGGCTGGGACCACTCCTACGAGCAGTACTTC. Translating gives CASSGWDHSYEQYF.

There are a few counts of this clonotype. The chain couples TRBV29-1 to TRBJ1-1; 10 bases map to TRBD1. CDR1 and CDR2 (germline): SQVTM, ANQGSEA. Losses at the gene ends were 7 bases for V and 4 bases for J; bases not matched to a gene: 3. The CDR3 sequence is 12 residues long. The CDR3 sequence is CSGGTGVTEAFF. CDR3 DNA: TGCAGCGGCGGGACAGGGGTCACTGAAGCTTTCTTT.

The table lists this clonotype with many counts. The V and J genes are TRBV6-2 or TRBV6-3 and TRBJ2-7, with D possibly being TRBD2 (6 bases). CDR3 length: 15 residues. Between the trimmed V and J ends, which lost 0 bases and 6 bases, there was a span of 15 bases. In germline, CDR1 is MNHEY, CDR2 SVGEGT. DNA for the CDR3: TGTGCCAGCAGTTACTCGAGGCAGGAGGGAGCCGAGCAGTACTTC. Residues: CASSYSRQEGAEQYF.

This clonotype was detected only a few times. The chain uses TRBV20-1 and TRBJ2-7, with 8 bases aligning to TRBD2. The trim removed 6 bases at V and 0 bases at J, leaving 10 bases unmatched. This CDR3 is built from 15 residues. Germline CDR1 reads DFQATT; CDR2 reads SNEGSKA (reference sequence). The CDR3 loop reads CSAPSGGRSSYEQYF. For the CDR3, the DNA is TGCAGTGCCCCCTCGGGCGGGAGGAGCTCCTACGAGCAGTACTTC.

This clonotype has just a few counts. The chain is built from TRBV3-1 and TRBJ2-3; weak D call: TRBD1 (6 bases). Per the germline V gene, CDR1 is LGHDT and CDR2 is YNNKEL (reference sequence). The ends were cut back, 1 base at V and 4 bases at J, with 9 bases in the middle. The CDR3 is 14 amino acids. CDR3 nucleotide sequence: TGTGCCAGCAGCCAAGCTCGACAGGCAGATACGCAGTATTTT. Translating gives CASSQARQADTQYF.

The chain combines TRBV6-5 with TRBJ2-3, with 8 bases lining up with TRBD2. The length of the CDR3 is 20 residues. Trimming at V came to 4 bases and at J to 2 bases, leaving 20 bases not matched to a gene. Germline CDR1 MNHEY, CDR2 SVGAGI. The CDR3 loop is CASSSLWRGATRGYTDTQYF. In DNA form, the CDR3 reads TGTGCCAGCAGTTCTCTGTGGCGGGGGGCCACTAGGGGATACACAGATACGCAGTATTTT.

The rearrangement joins TRBV5-1 to TRBJ2-5, with unresolved D. With 2 bases removed from V and 7 bases from J, the gap between germline ends came to 24 bases. The CDR3 covers 17 residues. Germline V gene lookup returns CDR1 SGHRS and CDR2 YFSETQ. The CDR3 DNA reads as TGCGCCAGCAGCTTTGGAAGGGTTGTTGGGCTACCAGGGACCCAGTACTTC. Translating it yields CASSFGRVVGLPGTQYF.

The chain couples TRBV14 to TRBJ2-5; 7 bases map to TRBD1. Germline V gene lookup returns CDR1 SGHDN and CDR2 FVKESK. CDR3 length: 15 residues. The ends lost 4 bases at V and 1 base at J; junction bases unmatched: 6. The CDR3 nucleotides are TGTGCCAGCAGCCCCGGGACAGTCTTCCAAGAGACCCAGTACTTC. As protein: CASSPGTVFQETQYF. The full variable domain, with the rest looked up from reference TRBV14 and TRBJ2-5, is EAGVTQFPSHSVIEKGQTVTLRCDPISGHDNLYWYRRVMGKEIKFLLHFVKESKQDESGMPNNRFLAERTGGTYSTLKVQPAELEDSGVYFCASSPGTVFQETQYFGPGTRLLVL.

The CDR3 coding sequence is TGTGCCAGCAGCTCAAGAGCGGGAGGGCGTGAGCAGTACTTC. Residues: CASSSRAGGREQYF. V gene TRBV7-8 combines with J gene TRBJ2-7; 10 bases are shared with TRBD2. CDR1 and CDR2 from the germline V gene are SGHVS and FQNEAQ. The CDR3 is 14 residues long. V shed 4 bases and J 7 bases; nucleotides not matched to a gene: 7.

The rearrangement uses TRBV6-2 or TRBV6-3 and TRBJ2-2; D is possibly TRBD1 (6 bases). CDR1 and CDR2 (germline): MNHEY, SVGEGT. V was pared by 2 bases and J by 4 bases, with 11 bases between. The CDR3 is 15 amino acids. CDR3 bases: TGTGCCAGCAGTTACAGTCAGGGGCTCACCGGGGAGCTGTTTTTT. Its protein is CASSYSQGLTGELFF.